Here is one TCR beta chain with its context. Its antigen is unidentified. These data are taken from a study of blood T cells in healthy people across ages. Overall study findings and caveats: More naive CD4+ cells and higher diversity marked long-lived donors relative to aged donors.

The CDR3 loop spans 13 amino acids. Germline lookup yields CDR1 SNHLY and CDR2 FYNNEI. Trimming left V 7 bases short and J 6 bases short, with 10 bases between. Next came a second PCR, run for roughly 6 to 11 cycles, which used a sample-barcoded 5' primer along with a J-beta primer mix. All samples yielded 2.5 million or more CDR3-containing paired-end reads. TCRdb re-analysed the 5' RACE reads in MiXCR, keeping a single row per CDR3 protein. The sample carries more than 650,000 distinct CDR3 sequences, roughly 20% recorded once. Sequenced input: blood. The TCR comes from a man in his sixties or seventies in good health. The genes are TRBV2 and TRBJ1-6; D is unclear. The CDR3 DNA reads TGTGCCAGCATAGGACGTCCTAATTCACCCCTCCACTTT. It encodes CASIGRPNSPLHF.